The entry that follows covers one TCR beta chain sequence. The trim removed 5 bases at V and 0 bases at J, leaving 8 bases unmatched. CDR1 and CDR2 from the germline V gene are LNHDA and SQIVND (reference sequence). CDR3 length equals 18 residues. The protocol was immunoSEQ multiplex PCR, while the TCRdb copy is restricted to in-frame clones and leaves out a portion. The data contain roughly 590,000 clones, about 95% of them singletons. CD8 cells classed as naive were CD45RO-negative and positively selected for CCR7, excluding terminally differentiated effector memory CD45RA+ cells. These data are taken from a study of shared clonotypes between healthy human individuals.

The gene calls are TRBV19 and TRBJ2-3, with 13 bases lining up with TRBD2. This clonotype was obtained from a woman younger than 45 in good health. Sequenced input: naive CD8+ T cells sorted from blood. CDR3 in amino acids: CASSSGTSGAASTDTQYF. For the CDR3, the DNA is TGTGCCAGTAGTTCCGGGACTAGCGGGGCAGCTAGCACAGATACGCAGTATTTT.